The subject of this entry is one TCR beta chain. The antigen remains undetermined. The repertoire was sequenced with immunoSEQ multiplex PCR; TCRdb's copy has only in-frame clones and lacks some. The sample gives tens of thousands of clones, about four fifths of which show up once; about 5% is in the top ten. These data come from a study of radiotherapy plus CTLA-4 blockade in lung cancer. On the study more broadly: For approximately 19% of patients, objective responses occurred, and approximately 30% had disease control.

Findings and caveats of the study: After radiotherapy and ipilimumab, tumor-derived clones expanded in peripheral blood.

J lost 4 bases, V lost 5 bases, and 3 bases had no gene match. The length of the CDR3 is 14 residues. The germline CDR1 and CDR2 sequences are SGHTA and FQGNSA. This sample comprised peripheral blood, obtained from a patient treated with radiotherapy plus ipilimumab. The gene calls are TRBV7-2 and TRBJ2-3; 10 bases fit TRBD2. The receptor comes from a human donor with non-small cell lung cancer whose response to radiotherapy plus ipilimumab could not be evaluated. The CDR3 here is CASSTGTSADTQYF. The CDR3 DNA is TGTGCCAGCAGCACCGGGACTAGCGCAGATACGCAGTATTTT.